This T cell receptor beta chain was obtained from a study of Ad26.COV2.S vaccination and SARS-CoV-2 variants. Across the whole study: The donor participated in the COV1001 trial, in its Ad26.COV2.S arm. Study-level findings and limits: Assessments of TCR breadth and depth may have underestimated the total T cell responses. Breadth measured for non-spike TCRs was similar across vaccine and placebo recipients.

Treatment noted: about 20 received Ad26.COV2.S at low or high dose, single or two shots; roughly five received placebo; per-sample allocation not given. Sampling occurred on day 63 after the first vaccine or placebo injection. The vaccine antigen was prefusion-stabilized Wuhan SARS-CoV-2 spike. In the case of this clone: What it binds is not known.

CDR1 is SGHNT, CDR2 YYREEE, per germline (reference sequence). The junction had 6 bases not matched to a gene; V was cut back by 3 bases and J by 0 bases. The CDR3 sequence is 16 residues long. The method was immunoSEQ multiplex PCR; TCRdb's version includes in-frame clones alone and lacks a portion of them. The sample records around 400,000 clones, about nine tenths being singletons. The receptor was derived from a person aged 18-65 years who received the Ad26.COV2.S COVID-19 vaccine or a placebo. Material: peripheral blood, obtained in a trial of Ad26.COV2.S vaccine versus placebo. The chain recombines TRBV5-4 with TRBJ1-3, with 7 bases that match TRBD1. As DNA, the CDR3 is TGTGCCAGCAGCTGGGACAGTGATGTCTCTGGAAACACCATATATTTT. It encodes CASSWDSDVSGNTIYF.